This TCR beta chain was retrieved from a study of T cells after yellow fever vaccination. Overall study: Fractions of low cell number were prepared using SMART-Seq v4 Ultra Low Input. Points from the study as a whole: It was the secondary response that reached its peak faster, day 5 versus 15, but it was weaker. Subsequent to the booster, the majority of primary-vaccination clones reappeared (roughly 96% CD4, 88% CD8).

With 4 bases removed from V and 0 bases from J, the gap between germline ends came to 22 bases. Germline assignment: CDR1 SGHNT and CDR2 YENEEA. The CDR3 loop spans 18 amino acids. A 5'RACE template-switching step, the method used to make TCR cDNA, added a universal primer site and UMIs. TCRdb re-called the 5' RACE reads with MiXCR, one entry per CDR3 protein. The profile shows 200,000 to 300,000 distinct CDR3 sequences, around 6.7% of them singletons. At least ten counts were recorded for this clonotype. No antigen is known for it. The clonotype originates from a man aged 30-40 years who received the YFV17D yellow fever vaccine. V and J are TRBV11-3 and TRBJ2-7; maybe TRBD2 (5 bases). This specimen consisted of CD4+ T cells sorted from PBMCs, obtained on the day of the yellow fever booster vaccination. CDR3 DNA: TGTGCCAGCAGCTCTAATCCTGCCCCCGAGGGAAGCTCCTACGAGCAGTACTTC. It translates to CASSSNPAPEGSSYEQYF.